A selection of T cell receptor beta chains follows, all from one sample in a study of long-term antiretroviral therapy in people with HIV. The table came from immunoSEQ multiplex PCR; TCRdb's copy has only in-frame clones and leaves some out. The table lists some 21,000 clones, 82% of them singletons. The sample in question was unsorted PBMCs, obtained at the start of antiretroviral therapy. The source is a man in his fifties with HIV. Both conserved end residues are part of each CDR3. A D gene is named only where the DNA matches it firmly. Size tells how often a clone was seen (once, few, many) or the class of an expanded clone, and some rows leave it out.

j_call d_call clone_size v_call cdr3_nt cdr3_aa
TRBJ2-7 NA NA TRBV4-1 TGCGCCAGCAGCCAAGGGCCGACAAGTAGCTCCTACGAGCAGTACTTC CASSQGPTSSSYEQYF
TRBJ2-7 TRBD1 NA TRBV19 TGTGCCACCCGGGACAGGGTTACCTACGAGCAGTACTTC CATRDRVTYEQYF
TRBJ1-1 NA NA TRBV5-6 TGTGCCAGCAGCAAAGCCTCGGGAGCTTTCTTT CASSKASGAFF
TRBJ1-5 NA NA TRBV19 TGTGCCAGTAGTCCTATAGGAGGGGGTTTGCAGCCCCAGCATTTT CASSPIGGGLQPQHF
TRBJ1-3 NA NA TRBV19 TGTGCCAGTAGGACACAGGGCGCCGGAAACACCATATATTTT CASRTQGAGNTIYF
TRBJ2-3 NA NA TRBV6-1 TGTGCCAGCAGTGACCCGGACATACTCCCAGATACGCAGTATTTT CASSDPDILPDTQYF
TRBJ2-7 NA NA TRBV7-9 TGTGCCAGCAGCTCCACGTACGAGCAGTACTTC CASSSTYEQYF
TRBJ2-7 NA NA TRBV28 TGTGCCAGCAGCCAAGGGCATTTGGAAGCCTACGAGCAGTACTTC CASSQGHLEAYEQYF
TRBJ2-1 TRBD2 NA TRBV4-3 TGCGCCAGCAGCCAAGATCCAGCGGGAGGGCCAGATGAGCAGTTCTTC CASSQDPAGGPDEQFF
TRBJ2-5 NA NA TRBV2 TGTGCCAGCAGTGCACAGGGCGGGCAAGAGACCCAGTACTTC CASSAQGGQETQYF
TRBJ1-2 TRBD1 NA TRBV9 TGTGCCAGCAGCGAGGGGGGACAGGGGGATTATGGCTACACCTTC CASSEGGQGDYGYTF
TRBJ1-1 NA NA TRBV2 TGTGCCAGCAGTGGAGGGGGTAGGAACACTGAAGCTTTCTTT CASSGGGRNTEAFF
TRBJ1-2 NA NA TRBV11-2 TGTGCCAGCAGCCCCGTATTTGGAAATGATGGCTACACCTTC CASSPVFGNDGYTF
TRBJ2-1 TRBD2 NA TRBV18 TGTGCCAGCTCACCCCCGGGACTAGCGGGGAGCCATGAGCAGTTCTTC CASSPPGLAGSHEQFF
TRBJ1-1 NA NA TRBV2 TGTGCCAGCAGTGAAGTGGTGGCCCTAGCTGAAGCTTTCTTT CASSEVVALAEAFF
TRBJ1-1 NA medium-sized TRBV7-9 TGTGCCAGCAGCTCCTCCCACCGGAGGACTGAAGCTTTCTTT CASSSSHRRTEAFF
TRBJ1-1 TRBD1 NA TRBV2 TGTGCCAGCAGGAGGGACAGTTCCATGAACACTGAAGCTTTCTTT CASRRDSSMNTEAFF
TRBJ2-5 TRBD2 NA TRBV7-9 TGTGCCAGCAGCGGGGAGGGGCGGCTAGAGACCCAGTACTTC CASSGEGRLETQYF
TRBJ2-5 TRBD2 NA TRBV7-2 TGTGCCAGCAGCTTAACAACTAGCGGCTTCCAAGAGACCCAGTACTTC CASSLTTSGFQETQYF
TRBJ1-1 NA NA TRBV29-1 TGCAGCGTTGCGCTCGACACGCTGAACACTGAAGCTTTCTTT CSVALDTLNTEAFF
TRBJ1-1 NA NA TRBV10-1 TGCGCCAGCAGTGAGCGTCCCGGGAACACTGAAGCTTTCTTT CASSERPGNTEAFF
TRBJ1-2 NA NA TRBV19 TGTGCCAGTAAAACCGAGAACTATGGCTACACCTTC CASKTENYGYTF
TRBJ1-5 NA NA TRBV27 TGTACGACTTCCCGGGACAGCAATCAGCCCCAGCATTTT CTTSRDSNQPQHF
TRBJ2-7 TRBD2 NA TRBV9 TGTGCCAGCAGCGTCGGGGGGTCTCTGAGCGACGAGCAGTACTTC CASSVGGSLSDEQYF
TRBJ2-7 TRBD1 NA TRBV15 TGTGCCACCAGCAGTGAAACCGGGACAGGGTACTACGACGAGCAGTACTTC CATSSETGTGYYDEQYF
TRBJ2-1 NA NA TRBV2 TGTGCCAGCAGTGAGGTAGGGTATGGCAATGAGCAGTTCTTC CASSEVGYGNEQFF
TRBJ1-2 TRBD1 NA TRBV11-3 TGTGCCAGCAGCTGGGACAGCGTGACTACTGGCTACACCTTC CASSWDSVTTGYTF
TRBJ2-5 NA once TRBV6-6 TGTGCCAGCAGTTACACCGGAGAGACCCAGTACTTC CASSYTGETQYF
TRBJ1-1 NA NA TRBV6-5 TGTGCCAGCAGTTACACCACGGGAGATGACACTGAAGCTTTCTTT CASSYTTGDDTEAFF
TRBJ2-7 NA NA TRBV5-4 TGTGCCAGCAGCTTCAGACAGGACGAGCAGTACTTC CASSFRQDEQYF
TRBJ2-2 TRBD2 NA TRBV7-9 TGTGCCAGCGCCCCTAGCGGGAGTGGCACCGGGGAGCTGTTTTTT CASAPSGSGTGELFF
TRBJ2-1 TRBD1 NA TRBV15 TGTGCCACCAGAGACGGACAGGACTCCAACAATGAGCAGTTCTTC CATRDGQDSNNEQFF
TRBJ2-7 NA NA TRBV28 TGTGCCAGCAGTTTAGCCGGGGGATACTACGAGCAGTACTTC CASSLAGGYYEQYF
TRBJ1-2 TRBD1 NA TRBV4-1 TGCGCCAGCAGACTGGGGACAGCAATTATGGAGGGCTACACCTTC CASRLGTAIMEGYTF
TRBJ1-5 TRBD1 NA TRBV7-9 TGTGCCAGCAGCTCATTGGACAGGGAACAGCCCCAGCATTTT CASSSLDREQPQHF
TRBJ2-1 TRBD1 NA TRBV5-6 TGTGCCAGCAGCTTGGGAGGGGGCGAGAATGAGCAGTTCTTC CASSLGGGENEQFF
TRBJ2-7 NA NA TRBV11-2 TGTGCCAGCAGCTTTGCCGGGACAACACTCAACGAGCAGTACTTC CASSFAGTTLNEQYF
TRBJ2-2 NA NA TRBV7-9 TGTGCCAGCAGCTTAGGGAGCACCGGGGAGCTGTTTTTT CASSLGSTGELFF
TRBJ1-2 NA NA TRBV5-4 TGTGCCAGCAGCGGGCCAATGGGGAATTACTATGGCTACACCTTC CASSGPMGNYYGYTF
TRBJ1-5 NA once TRBV7-8 TGTGCCAGCAGCTTAGCGTCAGAGAATCAGCCCCAGCATTTT CASSLASENQPQHF
TRBJ2-1 NA NA TRBV6-1 TGTGCCAGCAAAAAAACTACGATTCACAATGAGCAGTTCTTC CASKKTTIHNEQFF
TRBJ2-7 NA NA TRBV29-1 TGCAGCGTTGTTGAGGGTAGCTCCTACGAGCAGTACTTC CSVVEGSSYEQYF
TRBJ1-2 NA NA TRBV9 TGTGCCAGCAGAGCCGACGGGGACTATGGCTACACCTTC CASRADGDYGYTF
TRBJ2-5 TRBD2 NA TRBV29-1 TGCAGCGTTTTTTCGCGGGGGGACCAAGAGACCCAGTACTTC CSVFSRGDQETQYF
TRBJ2-4 NA NA TRBV4-1 TGCGCCAGCAGCCAGCTATCCTTAGCCAAAAACATTCAGTACTTC CASSQLSLAKNIQYF
TRBJ1-2 NA NA TRBV7-2 TGTGCCAGCAGACCCGACTCCACCAACTATGGCTACACCTTC CASRPDSTNYGYTF
TRBJ1-6 TRBD1 NA TRBV4-1 TGCGCCAGCAGCCAAGGGGACAGTGCCCCTAATTCACCCCTCCACTTT CASSQGDSAPNSPLHF
TRBJ2-1 NA NA TRBV21-1 TGTGCCAGCAGCAAGGGACTAGCGGATTACAATGAGCAGTTCTTC CASSKGLADYNEQFF
TRBJ2-1 TRBD2 NA TRBV10-3 TGTGCCATCAGTGAATACCTAGCGGGAGGGGCCTACAATGAGCAGTTCTTC CAISEYLAGGAYNEQFF
TRBJ2-2 NA NA TRBV10-3 TGTGCCATCAGAGAACAGGGCGCCGGGGAGCTGTTTTTT CAIREQGAGELFF
TRBJ1-1 NA NA TRBV9 TGTGCCAGCAGCGTAAGAGGGGGGGCAAACACTGAAGCTTTCTTT CASSVRGGANTEAFF
TRBJ2-1 NA once TRBV9 TGTGCCAGCAGCGTAGGAGGGGACTCCTACAATGAGCAGTTCTTC CASSVGGDSYNEQFF
TRBJ2-7 TRBD2 NA TRBV11-3 TGTGCCAGCAGCTTAGTAGCGGGAGGATACGAGCAGTACTTC CASSLVAGGYEQYF